The sample holds a few counts of the clone carrying this T cell receptor (beta chain). Its antigen is unidentified. These data originate in a study of shared clonotypes between healthy human individuals. A CD45RA-negative memory subset and a CD45RA+ naive subset were separated from the CD4+ cells. The deep-level immunoSEQ assay was used. TCRdb's table, derived via immunoSEQ multiplex PCR, lists solely in-frame clones and lacks some. Here the sample spans over a million clones, about 75% being singletons. Germline V CDR1 and CDR2: LNHDA, SQIVND (reference sequence). V lost 8 bases and J 2 bases, leaving 11 bases between the germline ends. The CDR3 length is 13 residues. Study-wide results and limits: Incompleteness in sorted-subset sequencing, despite large depth, was shown by rarefaction. Non-shared clonotypes showed lower generation probabilities than clonotypes common to all four donors.

The chain recombines TRBV19 with TRBJ2-3, with D tentatively TRBD2 (5 bases). Sequenced: memory CD4+ T cells sorted from blood. The subset is: CD45RA-negative fraction. The receptor was isolated from a man younger than 30 in good health. The chain's CDR3 is CASEADPTDTQYF. The CDR3 DNA follows: TGTGCCAGTGAAGCGGACCCCACAGATACGCAGTATTTT.